This is a list of T cell receptor beta chains from one sample in a study of CD8 T cells in ankylosing spondylitis. In TCRdb, the 5' RACE reads were re-called with MiXCR into one record per CDR3 protein. The sample contains 200,000 or so distinct CDR3 sequences, 15% to 20% of which appear only once. Specimen: blood, either unsorted or a sorted T cell fraction (not recorded which). Receptors originate from a male donor between 10 and 30 years old with ankylosing spondylitis or in good health (not recorded which). The CDR3 runs from the conserved cysteine through the conserved F or W. A D gene is named only where the DNA matches it firmly. Size is omitted from some rows. Given values are once, few, many or a class for expanded clones.

>TRBV20-1|TRBD2|once|TRBJ2-7
CSAESTSGTYEQYF
TGCAGTGCTGAATCGACTAGCGGGACCTACGAGCAGTACTTC
>TRBV11-3|TRBD2|many|TRBJ2-1
CASSPRTSGSSYNEQFF
TGTGCCAGCAGCCCTCGGACTAGCGGGAGCTCCTACAATGAGCAGTTCTTC
>TRBV12-3/TRBV12-4|TRBD1|many|TRBJ2-3
CASSLNGAQGATDTQYF
TGTGCCAGCAGCCTTAATGGGGCACAGGGGGCGACAGATACGCAGTATTTT
>TRBV6-2/TRBV6-3|.|many|TRBJ2-3
CASSFLNTDTQYF
TGTGCCAGCAGTTTCCTGAACACAGATACGCAGTATTTT
>TRBV3-1|.|many|TRBJ2-5
CASSQGWTNQETQYF
TGTGCCAGCAGCCAAGGTTGGACTAACCAAGAGACCCAGTACTTC
>TRBV4-3|.|.|TRBJ2-7
CASSPHRLPYF
TGCGCCAGCAGCCCCCACAGGCTCCCGTACTTC
>TRBV3-1|.|many|TRBJ2-3
CASSPGLGRWDTQYF
TGTGCCAGCAGCCCCGGACTGGGACGTTGGGATACGCAGTATTTT
>TRBV12-3/TRBV12-4|.|many|TRBJ2-4
CASSLGGRPNIQYF
TGTGCCAGCAGTTTAGGGGGACGGCCGAACATTCAGTACTTC
>TRBV3-1|.|many|TRBJ2-1
CASSHGLYNEQFF
TGTGCCAGCAGCCATGGACTGTACAATGAGCAGTTCTTC
>TRBV7-9|.|many|TRBJ2-1
CASSLILYEQFF
TGTGCCAGCAGCTTAATTCTTTATGAGCAGTTCTTC
>TRBV5-1|.|.|TRBJ1-3
CASSSASSGNTIYF
TGCGCCAGCAGCAGCGCGAGCTCTGGAAACACCATATATTTT
>TRBV5-5|.|many|TRBJ2-1
CASSLAASLGNEQFF
TGTGCCAGCAGCTTGGCGGCGTCCTTGGGCAATGAGCAGTTCTTC
>TRBV29-1|TRBD1|many|TRBJ2-7
CSAGQGRTYEQYF
TGCAGCGCAGGACAGGGTCGTACCTACGAGCAGTACTTC
>TRBV7-9|.|many|TRBJ2-2
CASHSIRGSEDVLFF
TGTGCCAGTCATTCAATTCGGGGCTCAGAGGACGTTCTGTTTTTT
>TRBV20-1|.|.|TRBJ2-3
CSAQGRENTDTQYF
TGCAGTGCCCAGGGGCGGGAGAACACAGATACGCAGTATTTT
>TRBV10-2|.|few|TRBJ1-3
CASSEGYGGNTIYF
TGCGCCAGCAGTGAGGGCTACGGGGGAAACACCATATATTTT
>TRBV6-5|TRBD1|many|TRBJ1-5
CASRRDRGNQPQHF
TGTGCCAGCAGGCGGGACAGGGGGAATCAGCCCCAGCATTTT
>TRBV6-5|TRBD2|.|TRBJ2-1
CASSYGERESEQFF
TGTGCCAGCAGTTACGGGGAGCGGGAGAGTGAGCAGTTCTTC
>TRBV10-3|TRBD2|many|TRBJ2-2
CAGLAGDTGELFF
TGTGCCGGACTAGCGGGGGACACCGGGGAGCTGTTTTTT
>TRBV4-3|.|many|TRBJ1-1
CASSQGLSNTEAFF
TGCGCCAGCAGCCAAGGTCTCTCCAACACTGAAGCTTTCTTT
>TRBV29-1|.|many|TRBJ2-5
CSATPKETQYF
TGCAGCGCAACGCCCAAAGAGACCCAGTACTTC
>TRBV3-1|TRBD1|many|TRBJ1-6
CASSQSSGGYSPLHF
TGTGCCAGCAGCCAATCGTCAGGGGGCTACTCACCCCTCCACTTT
>TRBV28|TRBD1|.|TRBJ2-1
CASRKTGGPYNEQFF
TGTGCCAGCAGGAAGACAGGGGGCCCCTACAATGAGCAGTTCTTC
>TRBV29-1|TRBD2|many|TRBJ2-1
CSVEGLAGVGNNEQFF
TGCAGCGTTGAGGGACTAGCGGGAGTGGGTAACAATGAGCAGTTCTTC
>TRBV6-1|.|.|TRBJ1-5
CASIEQRNQPQHF
TGTGCCAGCATCGAACAGCGCAATCAGCCCCAGCATTTT
>TRBV5-1|.|many|TRBJ2-2
CASSFTTGELFF
TGCGCCAGCAGCTTTACCACCGGGGAGCTGTTTTTT
>TRBV29-1|.|many|TRBJ1-1
CSVRWDLMNTEAFF
TGCAGCGTACGATGGGACTTAATGAACACTGAAGCTTTCTTT
>TRBV11-2|.|few|TRBJ2-5
CASGYNRGGGQETQYF
TGTGCCAGCGGCTACAACAGGGGAGGAGGGCAAGAGACCCAGTACTTC
>TRBV10-1|.|.|TRBJ2-3
CASSEARSTDTQYF
TGCGCCAGCAGTGAAGCCCGCTCCACAGATACGCAGTATTTT
>TRBV11-1|.|many|TRBJ2-7
CASSLGPRGYEQYF
TGTGCCAGCAGCTTAGGGCCCCGGGGCTACGAGCAGTACTTC